The rows below give T cell receptor beta chains drawn from one sample of a study of control samples from healthy donors and cancer patients. The protocol was immunoSEQ multiplex PCR, while the TCRdb copy is restricted to in-frame clones and leaves out a portion. The table includes tens of thousands of clones, around 91% detected once. Input material: blood. The receptors were sampled from a man younger than 40 in good health. CDR3s include the opening cysteine and the closing phenylalanine or tryptophan. D genes are given only for firm matches. Clone sizes are given selectively: once, few, many, or a class where the clone is expanded.

D gene: -; clone size: -; V gene: TRBV29-1; J gene: TRBJ1-1; CDR3 DNA: TGCAGCGTTGACGGGGACACAATGAACACTGAAGCTTTCTTT; CDR3 protein: CSVDGDTMNTEAFF
D gene: -; clone size: -; V gene: TRBV6-1; J gene: TRBJ2-3; CDR3 DNA: TGTGCCAGCAGTGAGGGACCCGACTTCATTCCGCACACAGATACGCAGTATTTT; CDR3 protein: CASSEGPDFIPHTDTQYF
D gene: -; clone size: -; V gene: TRBV12-3/TRBV12-4; J gene: TRBJ1-2; CDR3 DNA: TGTGCCAGCAGTCCTATCCTATATGGCTACACCTTC; CDR3 protein: CASSPILYGYTF
D gene: -; clone size: -; V gene: TRBV10-3; J gene: TRBJ1-1; CDR3 DNA: TGTGCCACCTTCAATGGGGCGGTCACTGAAGCTTTCTTT; CDR3 protein: CATFNGAVTEAFF
D gene: -; clone size: -; V gene: TRBV11-2; J gene: TRBJ2-2; CDR3 DNA: TGTGCCAGCAGCTTAGAAGGGGGCGGGGAGCTGTTTTTT; CDR3 protein: CASSLEGGGELFF
D gene: TRBD1; clone size: -; V gene: TRBV5-4; J gene: TRBJ2-7; CDR3 DNA: TGTGCCAGCAGCTTGACAGGGGGCGAGCAGTACTTC; CDR3 protein: CASSLTGGEQYF
D gene: -; clone size: -; V gene: TRBV5-5; J gene: TRBJ1-6; CDR3 DNA: TGTGCCAGCAGCATCTCGGGACACCAAAATTCACCCCTCCACTTT; CDR3 protein: CASSISGHQNSPLHF
D gene: -; clone size: -; V gene: TRBV28; J gene: TRBJ1-1; CDR3 DNA: TGTGCCAGCAGCCTCAAGACGGGTCGGGAAACTGAAGCTTTCTTT; CDR3 protein: CASSLKTGRETEAFF
D gene: TRBD1; clone size: -; V gene: TRBV6-6; J gene: TRBJ1-2; CDR3 DNA: TGTGCCAGCAGAAGGGACAGGCCAGATGGCTACACCTTC; CDR3 protein: CASRRDRPDGYTF
D gene: -; clone size: -; V gene: TRBV18; J gene: TRBJ2-3; CDR3 DNA: TGTGCCAGCTCACGAGAAGATACGCAGTATTTT; CDR3 protein: CASSREDTQYF
D gene: -; clone size: -; V gene: TRBV9; J gene: TRBJ1-1; CDR3 DNA: TGTGCCAGCAGCCCGGGACGTCAGCGGACTGAAGCTTTCTTT; CDR3 protein: CASSPGRQRTEAFF
D gene: TRBD2; clone size: -; V gene: TRBV5-4; J gene: TRBJ2-3; CDR3 DNA: TGTGCCAGCAGCTTTGCGGGGGGTCTGTATTTT; CDR3 protein: CASSFAGGLYF
D gene: -; clone size: -; V gene: TRBV7-3; J gene: TRBJ2-3; CDR3 DNA: TGTGCCAGCAGCTTACTTCCGGAAAGCACAGATACGCAGTATTTT; CDR3 protein: CASSLLPESTDTQYF
D gene: -; clone size: few; V gene: TRBV4-1; J gene: TRBJ2-7; CDR3 DNA: TGCGCCAGCAGCCAAGACCCAGGGGCCTCCTACGAGCAGTACTTC; CDR3 protein: CASSQDPGASYEQYF
D gene: TRBD2; clone size: -; V gene: TRBV27; J gene: TRBJ2-2; CDR3 DNA: TGTGCCAGCAGTTTCGTGGCGGGAGGATCCACCGGGGAGCTGTTTTTT; CDR3 protein: CASSFVAGGSTGELFF
D gene: -; clone size: -; V gene: TRBV27; J gene: TRBJ2-7; CDR3 DNA: TGTGCCAGCAGCCCCAAAGGGGACGGTCGCTACGAGCAGTACTTC; CDR3 protein: CASSPKGDGRYEQYF
D gene: -; clone size: -; V gene: TRBV30; J gene: TRBJ1-6; CDR3 DNA: TGTGCCGGGGGGGCAGGGTATAATTCACCCCTCCACTTT; CDR3 protein: CAGGAGYNSPLHF
D gene: -; clone size: -; V gene: TRBV29-1; J gene: TRBJ2-3; CDR3 DNA: TGCAGCGTTGAAGGGGTTACTAGCACAGATACGCAGTATTTT; CDR3 protein: CSVEGVTSTDTQYF
D gene: -; clone size: -; V gene: TRBV7-9; J gene: TRBJ2-5; CDR3 DNA: TGTGCCACCGAAGCCACGGGGACCCAGTACTTC; CDR3 protein: CATEATGTQYF
D gene: TRBD1; clone size: -; V gene: TRBV28; J gene: TRBJ1-2; CDR3 DNA: TGTGCCAGCACCTGGGACAGGGAAGTTGATGGCTACACCTTC; CDR3 protein: CASTWDREVDGYTF
D gene: -; clone size: -; V gene: TRBV6-5; J gene: TRBJ2-3; CDR3 DNA: TGTGCCAGCAGATCAGGGGCGAGCACAGATACGCAGTATTTT; CDR3 protein: CASRSGASTDTQYF
D gene: -; clone size: -; V gene: TRBV7-3; J gene: TRBJ2-1; CDR3 DNA: TGTGCCAGCAGTCAAGACGTAACCTCCTACAATGAGCAGTTCTTC; CDR3 protein: CASSQDVTSYNEQFF
D gene: TRBD1; clone size: -; V gene: TRBV28; J gene: TRBJ1-2; CDR3 DNA: TGTGCCAGCGGGCCACGGGACAGGTTTTTTGGCTACACCTTC; CDR3 protein: CASGPRDRFFGYTF
D gene: TRBD1; clone size: once; V gene: TRBV28; J gene: TRBJ2-5; CDR3 DNA: TGTGCCAGCAGTTGGGACAGTTCGGGCCAAGAGACCCAGTACTTC; CDR3 protein: CASSWDSSGQETQYF
D gene: TRBD2; clone size: -; V gene: TRBV19; J gene: TRBJ2-5; CDR3 DNA: TGTGCCAGTAGTATTGCTAGCGGGGGCCAAGAGACCCAGTACTTC; CDR3 protein: CASSIASGGQETQYF
D gene: TRBD2; clone size: -; V gene: TRBV5-1; J gene: TRBJ2-2; CDR3 DNA: TGCGCCAGCAGCCCCGGGGGGGGCTGGGCCGGGGAGCTGTTTTTT; CDR3 protein: CASSPGGGWAGELFF
D gene: TRBD2; clone size: -; V gene: TRBV4-3; J gene: TRBJ2-2; CDR3 DNA: TGCGCCAGCAGCCAAGATCGACTAGCGGGGGGGTTGAACACCGGGGAGCTGTTTTTT; CDR3 protein: CASSQDRLAGGLNTGELFF
D gene: -; clone size: -; V gene: TRBV6-5; J gene: TRBJ2-3; CDR3 DNA: TGTGCCAGCAGTTATACTATCAGAGGGGGCACAGATACGCAGTATTTT; CDR3 protein: CASSYTIRGGTDTQYF
D gene: TRBD1; clone size: -; V gene: TRBV5-4; J gene: TRBJ2-1; CDR3 DNA: TGTGCCAGCAGCTCTGGACAGGGTGAGCAGTTCTTC; CDR3 protein: CASSSGQGEQFF
D gene: TRBD1; clone size: -; V gene: TRBV19; J gene: TRBJ1-4; CDR3 DNA: TGTGCCAGTAAAGACAGGGGTAATGAAAAACTGTTTTTT; CDR3 protein: CASKDRGNEKLFF
D gene: TRBD2; clone size: -; V gene: TRBV2; J gene: TRBJ2-1; CDR3 DNA: TGTGCCAGTCCGGGACTAGTGGGGGAGCAGTTCTTC; CDR3 protein: CASPGLVGEQFF
D gene: -; clone size: -; V gene: TRBV27; J gene: TRBJ1-1; CDR3 DNA: TGTGCCAGCAGTTTAGGGGGGCCCTACACTGAAGCTTTCTTT; CDR3 protein: CASSLGGPYTEAFF
D gene: -; clone size: -; V gene: TRBV6-6; J gene: TRBJ1-5; CDR3 DNA: TGTGCCAGCAGTTACTTCCAGGATCAGCCCCAGCATTTT; CDR3 protein: CASSYFQDQPQHF
D gene: -; clone size: -; V gene: TRBV6-1; J gene: TRBJ1-2; CDR3 DNA: TGTGCCAGCAGTGAAAAGGGGGACTATGGCTACACCTTC; CDR3 protein: CASSEKGDYGYTF
D gene: TRBD1; clone size: -; V gene: TRBV4-3; J gene: TRBJ1-1; CDR3 DNA: TGCGCCAGCAGCCAAGATCCCCCCTCACACAGGGGCACTGAAGCTTTCTTT; CDR3 protein: CASSQDPPSHRGTEAFF
D gene: TRBD2; clone size: -; V gene: TRBV29-1; J gene: TRBJ2-1; CDR3 DNA: TGCAGCGTTGAAGATTCGAGCGGGAGATCGTACAATGAGCAGTTCTTC; CDR3 protein: CSVEDSSGRSYNEQFF
D gene: -; clone size: -; V gene: TRBV27; J gene: TRBJ2-1; CDR3 DNA: TGTGCCAGCAGTTTTTTTGGGGGTGAGCAGTTCTTC; CDR3 protein: CASSFFGGEQFF
D gene: -; clone size: -; V gene: TRBV19; J gene: TRBJ1-5; CDR3 DNA: TGTGCCAGTAGCGGACTCTTGGGCAATCAGCCCCAGCATTTT; CDR3 protein: CASSGLLGNQPQHF
D gene: -; clone size: -; V gene: TRBV6-5; J gene: TRBJ1-4; CDR3 DNA: TGTGCCAGCAGTTACCTGGGACGCCGGTCTGAAAAACTGTTTTTT; CDR3 protein: CASSYLGRRSEKLFF
D gene: TRBD2; clone size: -; V gene: TRBV4-1; J gene: TRBJ2-7; CDR3 DNA: TGCGCCAGCAGCCAAGATAGGCTAGCGGGAGAGCAGTACTTC; CDR3 protein: CASSQDRLAGEQYF
D gene: TRBD2; clone size: -; V gene: TRBV29-1; J gene: TRBJ2-5; CDR3 DNA: TGCAGCGCCGGGACTAGCGGGGAGACCCAGTACTTC; CDR3 protein: CSAGTSGETQYF
D gene: -; clone size: -; V gene: TRBV25-1; J gene: TRBJ1-6; CDR3 DNA: TGTGCCAGCAGTGAACGAGGGAGGGGTTCACCCCTCCACTTT; CDR3 protein: CASSERGRGSPLHF
D gene: TRBD2; clone size: -; V gene: TRBV5-6; J gene: TRBJ2-7; CDR3 DNA: TGTGCCAGCAGCTCCCCCAAGCGGGAAACCTACGAGCAGTACTTC; CDR3 protein: CASSSPKRETYEQYF
D gene: -; clone size: -; V gene: TRBV25-1; J gene: TRBJ1-5; CDR3 DNA: TGTGCCAGCAGTCCCGGGGGCAATCAGCCCCAGCATTTT; CDR3 protein: CASSPGGNQPQHF
D gene: -; clone size: -; V gene: TRBV4-2; J gene: TRBJ1-3; CDR3 DNA: TGTGCCAGCAGCCAAGAGCACAGCTCTGGAAACACCATATATTTT; CDR3 protein: CASSQEHSSGNTIYF
D gene: TRBD1; clone size: -; V gene: TRBV28; J gene: TRBJ1-4; CDR3 DNA: TGTGCCAGCAGTTTTGAGGGGGCAGCCAGTGAAAAACTGTTTTTT; CDR3 protein: CASSFEGAASEKLFF
D gene: -; clone size: -; V gene: TRBV11-2; J gene: TRBJ2-7; CDR3 DNA: TGTGCCAGCAGCTCTGGGCGGGAAATCGCGGCGGAACAGTACTTC; CDR3 protein: CASSSGREIAAEQYF
D gene: -; clone size: -; V gene: TRBV6-5; J gene: TRBJ1-2; CDR3 DNA: TGTGCCAGCAGACCCACAGGATTCTCTAACTATGGCTACACCTTC; CDR3 protein: CASRPTGFSNYGYTF
D gene: -; clone size: -; V gene: TRBV7-5; J gene: TRBJ1-4; CDR3 DNA: TGTGTCAGAAGCCCCTACCTTGGGGCGGACGCAACTAATGAAAAACTGTTTTTT; CDR3 protein: CVRSPYLGADATNEKLFF